This T cell receptor beta chain is drawn from a study of technical replicates of blood from a few donors. This CDR3 region has 13 residues. Germline CDR1 SGHDT, CDR2 YYEEEE. V was trimmed by 2 bases and J by 7 bases, leaving 12 bases between them. Produced via immunoSEQ multiplex PCR; TCRdb's table is partial and in-frame only. The table records tens of thousands of clones, 85% to 95% of them present only once. Sequenced material: T cells isolated from PBMCs. This chain connects TRBV5-6 to TRBJ1-2, with D unresolved. The source is a human donor in good health. CDR3 amino acids: CASSFGASTGYTF. The DNA of the CDR3 is TGTGCCAGCAGCTTCGGAGCTAGCACTGGCTACACCTTC. The full variable domain, with the rest looked up from reference TRBV5-6 and TRBJ1-2, is DAGVTQSPTHLIKTRGQQVTLRCSPKSGHDTVSWYQQALGQGPQFIFQYYEEEERQRGNFPDRFSGHQFPNYSSELNVNALLLGDSALYLCASSFGASTGYTFGSGTRLTVV.